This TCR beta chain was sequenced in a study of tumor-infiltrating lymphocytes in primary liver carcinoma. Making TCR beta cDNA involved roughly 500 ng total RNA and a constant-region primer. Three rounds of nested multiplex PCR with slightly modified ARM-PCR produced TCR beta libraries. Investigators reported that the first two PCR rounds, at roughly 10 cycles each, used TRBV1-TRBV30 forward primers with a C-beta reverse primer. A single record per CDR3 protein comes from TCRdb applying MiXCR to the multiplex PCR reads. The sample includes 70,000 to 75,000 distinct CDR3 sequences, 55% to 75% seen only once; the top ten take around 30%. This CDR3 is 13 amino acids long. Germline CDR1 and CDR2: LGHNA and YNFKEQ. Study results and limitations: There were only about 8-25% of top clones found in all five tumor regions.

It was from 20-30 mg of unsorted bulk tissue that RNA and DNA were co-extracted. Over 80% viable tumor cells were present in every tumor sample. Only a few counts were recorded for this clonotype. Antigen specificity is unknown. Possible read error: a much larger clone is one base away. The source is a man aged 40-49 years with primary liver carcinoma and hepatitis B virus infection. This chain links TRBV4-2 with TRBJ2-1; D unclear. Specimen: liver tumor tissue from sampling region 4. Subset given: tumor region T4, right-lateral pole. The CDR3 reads CASNQAREYEQFF. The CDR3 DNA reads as TGTGCCAGCAACCAAGCGCGAGAGTATGAGCAGTTCTTC.